This entry describes one T cell receptor beta chain. Its antigen is currently not known. Per-base quality was not reported, and no clone a single base away is much larger than it. The time point label, read with the paper, signifies: cycle 4 day 1 (C4D1), after 5 to 7 weeks of nivolumab. Every trial patient had relapsed after autologous stem cell transplantation, and cohorts A, B and C differed in prior brentuximab vedotin exposure. The trial cohort comprised some 60 patients with relapsed/refractory classical Hodgkin lymphoma whose best overall responses were complete response, partial response or progressive disease. Trial patients were treated with single-agent nivolumab in the multi-cohort phase II CheckMate 205 trial. An independent review committee assessed best overall response by applying the 2007 International Working Group response criteria. PBMCs from the trial were collected at three points: immediately before nivolumab initiation (C1D1), and during therapy at cycle 2 day 1 and cycle 4 day 1. Peripheral blood was collected in 8 mL Vacutainer Cell Preparation Tubes, from which PBMCs were isolated by centrifugation and then cryopreserved.

The data belong to a study of PD-1 blockade in classical Hodgkin lymphoma (dated by TCRdb to the early 2020s). Looking at the study overall: Nivolumab dosing was 3 mg/kg intravenously every 2 weeks, continuing until either disease progression or unacceptable toxicity. A peripheral blood immune signature of response to PD-1 blockade in classical Hodgkin lymphoma was defined using TCR beta sequencing and CyTOF.

The Qiagen DNeasy kit was used to extract genomic DNA from unsorted PBMCs and from the negatively selected CD4+ and CD8+ fractions. TCR beta CDR3 regions were subjected to amplification by immunoSEQ multiplex PCR with primers that anneal to V and J segments. A synthetic immune receptor repertoire was used to minimize amplification bias, and remaining bias was computationally removed after sequencing. The study's own analysis went as follows. Repertoire diversity was quantified as the Shannon entropy index using custom Python scripts. The unsorted, CD4+ and CD8+ repertoires were each analyzed separately, with the exception of combined analyses, where CD4+ and CD8+ sequences were merged in silico. A clone counted as expanded when the clone's frequency after treatment rose at least 2-fold relative to C1D1, and clones undetected at baseline were given a pseudocount of 0.5. Singleton clones were defined as clones with 0 or 1 copy at C1D1, and non-singleton clones were defined as clones with 2 or more copies. By matching protein sequences in sorted samples from the same patient, clones expanded in unsorted samples were annotated as CD4+, CD8+ or unknown. Diversity changes from C1D1 to C4D1 were tested in paired samples using Wilcoxon tests. Drawn from immuneACCESS, this table holds only the in-frame rearrangements with V and J called that TCRdb kept. Clones are partly lost; checked studies trace under half to an unresolved V gene and leave the rest unexplained. V and J calls and clone size follow that table, whereas D and trimming were derived from the DNA. Here the sample has approximately 90,000 clones; 65% to 85% occur a single time. The top ten constitute about a sixth of the sample.

The CDR3, from cysteine to phenylalanine, totals 13 residues. The entry retains the CDR3 DNA only, 39 bases that are in frame from base 1. V is cut by 4 bases and J by 3 bases, and the space between the germline ends is 7 bases. Based on the germline V gene, the CDR1 and CDR2 sequences are SGHRS and YFSETQ. Summary of the overall study and its limitations: Trial patients achieving complete response had baseline diversity similar to newly diagnosed patients, whereas partial responders and progressors had significantly lower diversity. Lower diversity was seen in patients whose nivolumab began less than 1 year after ASCT, and these patients were left out of later analyses so that immune reconstitution would not confound the results. The study covered only a single clinical trial cohort, and the causes of the repertoire differences, possibly disease activity or prior therapy, were still not defined. A significant rise by C4D1 was seen in CD4+ but not CD8+ TCR diversity (p=0.0027 vs p=0.16), with the rise being most apparent in complete responders (p=0.02). Newly diagnosed patients were reported to have lower baseline TCR diversity than healthy donors, and relapsed/refractory patients were reported to have lower baseline TCR diversity still.

The V and J segments used are TRBV5-1 and TRBJ1-4, with no confident D gene call. Sequencing was performed on peripheral blood mononuclear cells (PBMCs), taken before the fourth cycle of nivolumab. The receptor's source is a human donor with classical Hodgkin lymphoma. The CDR3: CASSPESNEKLFF. DNA sequence: TGCGCCAGCAGCCCGGAGTCTAATGAAAAACTGTTTTTT.